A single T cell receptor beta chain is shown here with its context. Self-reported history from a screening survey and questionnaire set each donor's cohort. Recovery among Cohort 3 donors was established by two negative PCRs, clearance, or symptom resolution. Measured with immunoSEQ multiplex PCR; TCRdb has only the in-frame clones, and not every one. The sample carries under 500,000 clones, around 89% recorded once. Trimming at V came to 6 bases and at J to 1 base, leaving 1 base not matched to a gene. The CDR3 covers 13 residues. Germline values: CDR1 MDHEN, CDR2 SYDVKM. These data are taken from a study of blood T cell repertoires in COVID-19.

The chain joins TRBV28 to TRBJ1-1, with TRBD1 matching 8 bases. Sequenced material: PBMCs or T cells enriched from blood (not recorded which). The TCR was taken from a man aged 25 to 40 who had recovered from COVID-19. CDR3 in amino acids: CASRGQENTEAFF. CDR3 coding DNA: TGTGCCAGCAGGGGACAGGAGAACACTGAAGCTTTCTTT.